This T cell receptor (beta chain) was captured in a study of blood T cell repertoires in COVID-19. Across the whole study: The analysed material was cDNA or gDNA that came from T cells, B-cell-depleted T cells, or PBMCs.

The V gene lost 4 bases and the J gene lost 5 bases, with 20 bases spanning the gap. This CDR3 spans 15 amino acids. Germline-derived CDR1 and CDR2 are GTSNPN and SVGIG (reference sequence). Clones were sequenced by immunoSEQ multiplex PCR, and TCRdb holds only the in-frame ones, with some missing. The table lists about 240,000 clones, about nine tenths of them singletons. The J gene is TRBJ1-1, the V gene TRBV30, with a weak D call TRBD1 (6 bases). Source material: peripheral blood. The clonotype was recovered from a man in his fifties or sixties who had recovered from COVID-19. The CDR3 sequence: CAWNRMGGQWTEAFF. CDR3 sequence (DNA): TGTGCCTGGAACCGGATGGGGGGGCAATGGACTGAAGCTTTCTTT.